Listed here are 9 T cell receptor beta chains from one sample, sequenced in a study of OX40 agonist ivuxolimab in advanced cancers. This table comes from immunoSEQ multiplex PCR, and its TCRdb copy is limited to in-frame clones, with some not included. The table shows approximately 70,000 clones, with approximately 90% occurring only once. The material sequenced was CD4+ or CD8+ T cells sorted from blood, taken in a trial of the OX40 agonist ivuxolimab. These receptors were obtained from an adult with an advanced solid tumor such as melanoma, head and neck, liver or kidney cancer.

This clone was seen only once. This sequence joins TRBV6-6 and TRBJ2-2, with D possibly matching TRBD1 (5 bases). From germline, CDR1 is MNHNY and CDR2 SVGAGI (reference sequence). Deletions cut 2 bases from V and 6 bases from J, with 10 bases between. This CDR3 contains 14 residues. CDR3 in amino acids: CASSYALGAGELFF. The DNA of the CDR3 is TGTGCCAGCAGTTACGCCCTAGGGGCCGGGGAGCTGTTTTTT.

The chain recombines TRBV7-8 with TRBJ1-1, with D perhaps matching TRBD1 (6 bases). The CDR3 is 13 residues long. CDR1 and CDR2 from the germline V gene are SGHVS and FQNEAQ. Trimming stripped 3 bases from V and 8 bases from J, with 13 bases between. DNA for the CDR3: TGTGCCAGCAGCTTCATTTCCGGGACAGAAGCTTTCTTT. It yields the protein CASSFISGTEAFF.

V is TRBV7-9 and J is TRBJ2-1; no definite D call. Between the trimmed V and J ends, which lost 1 base and 6 bases, there was a span of 7 bases. The CDR3 totals 13 residues. Germline CDR1 and CDR2: SEHNR and FQNEAQ (reference sequence). CDR3 residues: CASSLGYLNEQFF. The CDR3 DNA reads as TGTGCCAGCAGCTTAGGGTACCTCAATGAGCAGTTCTTC.

V gene TRBV6-6 combines with J gene TRBJ1-5; 7 nucleotides line up with TRBD1. The CDR3 covers 14 residues. V lost 5 bases, J lost 2 bases, and 3 bases stayed unmatched. The germline V gene has CDR1 MNHNY and CDR2 SVGAGI (reference sequence). The CDR3 DNA follows: TGTGCCAGCAGTAGAACAGGGGGCAATCAGCCCCAGCATTTT. Its translation is CASSRTGGNQPQHF.

The rearrangement uses TRBV27 and TRBJ1-2, with unresolved D. The germline V and J ends were trimmed by 0 bases and 7 bases, with 18 bases remaining between them. CDR1 is MNHEY and CDR2 is SMNVEV in the germline V gene (reference sequence). The CDR3 runs 16 residues. The CDR3 DNA reads TGTGCCAGCAGTTTATCTTCCACAAAGCCCTATAGTGGCTACACCTTC. Translation gives CASSLSSTKPYSGYTF.

The gene calls are TRBV5-1 and TRBJ2-5; TRBD2 matches at 16 bases. This CDR3 contains 17 residues. The V gene's germline CDR1 is SGHRS and CDR2 YFSETQ. V was clipped by 5 bases and J by 4 bases; unmatched bases: 8. The CDR3 loop is CASRPGTSGRALETQYF. In DNA form, the CDR3 reads TGCGCCAGCAGACCCGGGACTAGCGGGAGGGCCCTAGAGACCCAGTACTTC.

The CDR3 protein is CASSFTSDQETQYF. CDR3 coding DNA: TGCGCCAGCAGCTTCACTAGCGACCAAGAGACCCAGTACTTC. The chain combines TRBV5-1 with TRBJ2-5; TRBD2 matches at 7 bases. CDR3 length: 14 amino acids. Germline V lookup: CDR1 SGHRS, CDR2 YFSETQ. The ends lost 2 bases at V and 0 bases at J; junction bases unmatched: 1.

The chain couples TRBV19 to TRBJ2-1, with TRBD2 matching 10 bases. Germline V gives CDR1 LNHDA, CDR2 SQIVND (reference sequence). V gave up 5 bases and J gave up 2 bases; unmatched junction bases: 9. The CDR3 is 17 residues long. The CDR3 is CASSPHRTSGAYNEQFF. CDR3 sequence (DNA): TGTGCCAGTAGTCCCCACCGGACTAGCGGAGCCTACAATGAGCAGTTCTTC. Filled out from reference TRBV19 and TRBJ2-1, the complete variable domain reads DGGITQSPKYLFRKEGQNVTLSCEQNLNHDAMYWYRQDPGQGLRLIYYSQIVNDFQKGDIAEGYSVSREKKESFPLTVTSAQKNPTAFYLCASSPHRTSGAYNEQFFGPGTRLTVL.

The chain couples TRBV7-2 to TRBJ1-2; 9 bases align to TRBD1. Germline CDR1 SGHTA, CDR2 FQGNSA. The V gene end was trimmed by 5 bases and the J gene end by 6 bases; junction bases not matched to a gene: 4. The CDR3 contains 13 residues. The CDR3 nucleotides are TGTGCCAGCAGCCAAGGGACAGGGAATGGCTACACCTTC. Amino acid sequence: CASSQGTGNGYTF.